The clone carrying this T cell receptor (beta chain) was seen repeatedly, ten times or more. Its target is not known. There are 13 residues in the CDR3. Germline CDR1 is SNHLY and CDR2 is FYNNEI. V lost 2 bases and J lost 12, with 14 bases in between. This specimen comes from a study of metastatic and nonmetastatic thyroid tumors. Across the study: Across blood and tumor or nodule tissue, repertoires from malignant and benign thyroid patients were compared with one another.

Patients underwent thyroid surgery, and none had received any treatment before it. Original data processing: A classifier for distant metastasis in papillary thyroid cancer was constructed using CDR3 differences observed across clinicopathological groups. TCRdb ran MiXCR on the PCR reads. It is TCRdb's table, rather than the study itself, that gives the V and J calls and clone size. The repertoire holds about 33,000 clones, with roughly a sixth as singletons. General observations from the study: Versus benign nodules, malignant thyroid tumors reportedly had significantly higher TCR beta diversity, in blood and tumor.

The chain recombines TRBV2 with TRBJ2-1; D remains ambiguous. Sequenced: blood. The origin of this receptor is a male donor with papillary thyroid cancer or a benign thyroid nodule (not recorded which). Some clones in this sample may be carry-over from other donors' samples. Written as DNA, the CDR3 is TGTGCCAGCAGTGAACTGGCTAGAGGCGGGCAGTTCTTC. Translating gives CASSELARGGQFF. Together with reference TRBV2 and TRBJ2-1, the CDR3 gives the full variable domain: EPEVTQTPSHQVTQMGQEVILRCVPISNHLYFYWYRQILGQKVEFLVSFYNNEISEKSEIFDDQFSVERPDGSNFTLKIRSTKLEDSAMYFCASSELARGGQFFGPGTRLTVL.